The clone carrying this TCR beta chain was detected many times. This entry comes from a study of T-cell reconstitution after alpha-beta-depleted transplantation in children. This CDR3 is built from 13 residues. V lost 6 bases, J lost 4 bases, and 4 bases stayed unmatched. Unique molecular identifiers were incorporated when the TCRbeta library was constructed. TCRdb ran MiXCR on the PCR reads and lists one entry per CDR3 protein. The table has 100,000 or so distinct CDR3 sequences, 4.5% to 7.5% seen once. The starting material was PBMCs, mostly from graft donor cells, obtained 60 days after TCRalphabeta/CD19-depleted stem cell transplant. This sequence was found in a female patient aged 2-9 years who had a stem cell transplant for Fanconi anemia, so the T cells may come from the graft donor. The V and J genes are TRBV12-3 or TRBV12-4 and TRBJ2-7; TRBD1 agrees at 9 bases. CDR3 sequence: CASSPGQGYEQYF. The CDR3 DNA follows: TGTGCCAGCAGCCCGGGACAGGGTTACGAGCAGTACTTC.